This TCR beta chain was captured by sequencing in a study of blood T cell repertoires in COVID-19. This table comes from immunoSEQ multiplex PCR, and its TCRdb copy is limited to in-frame clones, with some not included. This table has about 360,000 clones, 75% to 90% appearing once. The germline gives CDR1 MGHDK, CDR2 SYGVNS. CDR3 size: 14 residues. V was pared by 3 bases and J by 1 base, with 7 bases between. Sequenced material: peripheral blood. V gene TRBV25-1 combines with J gene TRBJ1-3; D uncertain. The clonotype originates from a woman in her sixties or seventies with COVID-19, enrolled during active disease. CDR3 coding DNA: TGTGCCAGCAGTGATGAGGGATCTGGAAACACCATATATTTT. Translating gives CASSDEGSGNTIYF.